This T cell receptor beta chain was identified in a study of spatial heterogeneity in lung cancer. TCRdb redid the calling of the 5' RACE reads with MiXCR, one entry per CDR3 protein. In the table there are more than 35,000 distinct CDR3 sequences, around 5.2% of which are singletons. This clonotype appeared many times. Time point described: sample taken at primary tumor resection. Sequencing covered unsorted whole RNA taken from tumor, nontumor lung or frozen PBMC. The TCR originated in a female donor with early-stage non-small cell lung cancer. The material was PBMCs, obtained at surgery.

The CDR3 sequence is CASSSELVLGTDTQYF. CDR3 nucleotide sequence: TGTGCCAGCAGCTCGGAGTTGGTATTGGGCACAGATACGCAGTATTTT. The chain recombines TRBV11-1 with TRBJ2-3; D gene uncertain. The V and J ends lost 4 bases and 1 base respectively, with 15 bases between them. Germline CDR1 is SGHAT and CDR2 is FQDESV (reference sequence). The CDR3 extends over 16 amino acids.